Below are 17 T cell receptor beta chains sequenced from a single sample in a study of PD-L1 blockade in urothelial cancer. The time point: peripheral blood 6 weeks after treatment start. Sequencing used immunoSEQ multiplex PCR; TCRdb keeps in-frame clones, though not all of them. The table includes about 120,000 clones, around 88% detected once. Sample: PBMCs, taken around atezolizumab (anti-PD-L1) treatment. These TCRs come from a man aged 45-60 years with urothelial cancer.

This chain connects TRBV28 to TRBJ2-3, with TRBD2 matching 9 bases. The J segment lost 11 bases and the V segment lost 2 bases, leaving 14 bases of the junction unmatched. This CDR3 contains 16 residues. Per germline, CDR1 MDHEN and CDR2 SYDVKM. In DNA form, the CDR3 reads TGTGCCAGCAGTTTAATAGCGGGAGACTTTGGAGAGGTGCAGTATTTT. It specifies CASSLIAGDFGEVQYF.

The rearrangement joins TRBV2 to TRBJ2-5; D perhaps matches TRBD1 (5 bases). Germline V gene lookup returns CDR1 SNHLY and CDR2 FYNNEI. Trimming took off 2 bases at V and 5 bases at J, with 15 bases between the two ends. CDR3 size: 15 residues. The CDR3 DNA reads as TGTGCCAGCAGTGAAAATGGAGTAGGGGCCGAGACCCAGTACTTC. Its protein is CASSENGVGAETQYF.

The rearrangement links TRBV30 to TRBJ1-6, with a weak D call TRBD1 (5 bases). Deletions cut 4 bases from V and 7 bases from J, with 20 bases between. CDR1 and CDR2 from the germline V gene are GTSNPN and SVGIG (reference sequence). The CDR3 covers 16 residues. CDR3 amino acids: CAWTLGRGNRNSPLHF. The CDR3 coding sequence is TGTGCCTGGACCCTAGGGAGGGGCAACAGGAATTCACCCCTCCACTTT.

Only one count was recorded for this clone. This rearrangement joins TRBV10-1 to TRBJ2-1; TRBD2 is a possible D gene (5 bases). Trimming removed 6 bases at V and 9 bases at J, with 18 bases between. This CDR3 region has 14 residues. Germline CDR1 WNHNN, CDR2 SYGVQD (reference sequence). CDR3 sequence (DNA): TGCGCCAGCAGGCGGGTCTCGAAGGGTTTTGAGCAGTTCTTC. Residues: CASRRVSKGFEQFF.

The V and J genes are TRBV7-9 and TRBJ2-5, with D possibly being TRBD2 (5 bases). Trimming shortened V by 0 bases and J by 9 bases, and 11 bases separated the two germline ends. CDR1 and CDR2 (germline): SEHNR, FQNEAQ (reference sequence). The CDR3 consists of 13 residues. DNA of the CDR3: TGTGCCAGCAGCTTAGCGTATCGGGGTGCCCAGTACTTC. Protein sequence: CASSLAYRGAQYF.

V usage is TRBV5-1 and J usage is TRBJ2-3, with 12 bases lining up with TRBD2. This CDR3 contains 16 residues. The ends lost 5 bases at V and 4 bases at J; junction bases unmatched: 8. Looked up from germline, CDR1 is SGHRS and CDR2 is YFSETQ. The CDR3 spells CASSLTSGSGADTQYF. The CDR3 DNA follows: TGCGCCAGCAGTTTGACTAGCGGGAGTGGAGCAGATACGCAGTATTTT.

The CDR3 spells CASNSVIHQPQHF. The CDR3 DNA reads TGTGCCAGCAACTCCGTTATCCATCAGCCCCAGCATTTT. The chain links TRBV19 to TRBJ1-5; no definite D call. V lost 9 bases and J 5 bases, leaving 14 bases between the germline ends. The CDR3 contains 13 residues. Per the germline V gene, CDR1 is LNHDA and CDR2 is SQIVND (reference sequence). The complete variable domain, with remaining parts taken from reference TRBV19 and TRBJ1-5, reads DGGITQSPKYLFRKEGQNVTLSCEQNLNHDAMYWYRQDPGQGLRLIYYSQIVNDFQKGDIAEGYSVSREKKESFPLTVTSAQKNPTAFYLCASNSVIHQPQHFGDGTRLSIL.

The V call is TRBV7-2, the J call TRBJ2-5; 8 nucleotides agree with TRBD2. Germline loops: CDR1 SGHTA, CDR2 FQGNSA. The CDR3 loop spans 14 amino acids. V lost 5 bases and J lost 4; bases outside the gene matches: 6. CDR3 bases: TGTGCCAGCAGCGGGGGACTAGGAATAGAGACCCAGTACTTC. Translation gives CASSGGLGIETQYF.

This clone was counted once. The chain uses TRBV2 and TRBJ1-5; D is possibly TRBD1 (6 bases). The CDR3 totals 13 residues. Per germline, CDR1 SNHLY and CDR2 FYNNEI. Trimming shortened V by 8 bases and J by 1 base, and 9 bases separated the two germline ends. Here the CDR3 DNA reads TGTGCCAGCGAAACAGGGAGCAATCAGCCCCAGCATTTT. Its protein product is CASETGSNQPQHF.

On this clone: Other DNA sequences within the sample encode an identical CDR3. DNA for the CDR3: TGTGCCAGCAGTGAGACAGGGTATGGCTACACCTTC. As protein: CASSETGYGYTF. V gene TRBV6-1 combines with J gene TRBJ1-2, with 7 bases matching TRBD1. Trimming took 3 bases from V and 5 from J; bases not matched to a gene: 0. Germline lookup yields CDR1 MNHNS and CDR2 SASEGT. The CDR3 covers 12 residues.

The chain employs TRBV6-5 and TRBJ1-1; perhaps TRBD1 as D (6 bases). CDR1 and CDR2 from the germline V gene are MNHEY and SVGAGI. V was trimmed by 2 bases and J by 1 base, leaving 11 bases between them. The CDR3 runs to 15 residues. DNA for the CDR3: TGTGCCAGCAGTTACGCGAGCAGGGGGAACACTGAAGCTTTCTTT. Its translation is CASSYASRGNTEAFF.

The genes are TRBV7-9 and TRBJ1-1, with D uncertain. Germline V CDR1 and CDR2: SEHNR, FQNEAQ (reference sequence). The V end was cut by 1 base, the J end by 12 bases, with 9 bases between. CDR3 length: 11 amino acids. The CDR3 DNA follows: TGTGCCAGCAGCTTAGGAGTCCGATCTTTCTTT. This codes for CASSLGVRSFF.

The chain recombines TRBV5-5 with TRBJ2-4; possibly TRBD1 for D (6 bases). Germline lookup yields CDR1 SGHKS and CDR2 YYEKEE (reference sequence). This CDR3 is 16 amino acids long. The V gene lost 2 bases and the J gene lost 2 bases, with 14 bases spanning the gap. The CDR3 loop reads CASSLLTGTTKNIQYF. CDR3 DNA sequence: TGTGCCAGCAGCTTACTGACAGGAACCACCAAAAACATTCAGTACTTC.

This chain uses TRBV7-9 with TRBJ2-7, with 8 bases lining up with TRBD1. Germline lookup yields CDR1 SEHNR and CDR2 FQNEAQ (reference sequence). After removal of 6 bases from V and 2 bases from J, the junction contained 6 bases not matched to a gene. This CDR3 comprises 14 residues. The CDR3 DNA follows: TGTGCCAGCAGTTCCGGGACAGGCACCTACGAGCAGTACTTC. Protein: CASSSGTGTYEQYF.

This clone was seen a handful of times. The chain carries TRBV19 and TRBJ1-3; D is perhaps TRBD1 (6 bases). CDR1 is LNHDA, CDR2 SQIVND, per germline (reference sequence). The CDR3 length is 13 residues. The V and J ends lost 8 bases and 1 base respectively, with 9 bases between them. In DNA, the CDR3 is TGTGCCAGTGGAACAGGGTCTGGAAACACCATATATTTT. Its translation is CASGTGSGNTIYF.

Of note for this clone: At the DNA level, this CDR3 is encoded by other sequences in the same sample as well. The V call is TRBV2, the J call TRBJ2-2, with no clear D. The CDR3 loop spans 13 amino acids. Trimming pared 1 base from V and 4 bases from J, leaving 4 bases between. In germline, CDR1 is SNHLY, CDR2 FYNNEI. The CDR3 spells CASSEGGTGELFF. The CDR3 bases are TGTGCCAGCAGTGAAGGAGGCACCGGGGAGCTGTTTTTT.

The chain recombines TRBV4-1 with TRBJ2-1, with 14 bases aligning to TRBD2. V was pared by 4 bases and J by 8 bases, with 4 bases of the junction left unmatched. Germline V CDR1 and CDR2: MGHRA, YSYEKL. The CDR3 runs to 15 residues. The CDR3 loop reads CASSRGTSGSYEQFF. As DNA, the CDR3 is TGCGCCAGCAGCCGTGGGACTAGCGGGAGCTATGAGCAGTTCTTC.